This T cell receptor beta chain was documented in a study of vaccination and CD4 T cells after COVID-19. Study overall: There were six male and four female convalescents, and two of them were Hispanic. Study outcomes and limitations: Spike mono-reactivity was the property of 304 of 307 vaccine-specific clones in convalescent patients. Early post-infection timepoints were not included, and relatively few convalescent patients were studied.

Time point indicated: late sampling 161 to 241 days after vaccination in a few convalescent patients. One entry per CDR3 protein results from TCRdb running MiXCR on the PCR reads. Among about 28,000 distinct CDR3 sequences, roughly 50% were seen once, and the ten largest hold less than 6%. The CDR3 has 13 amino acids. The germline V gene has CDR1 SEHNR and CDR2 FQNEAQ (reference sequence). The germline V and J ends were trimmed by 5 bases and 0 bases, with 7 bases remaining between them. A few counts support this clonotype. What it binds is unknown. The J gene is TRBJ2-5, the V gene TRBV7-9; D gene uncertain. This clonotype was sampled from a human donor who had recovered from COVID-19. Sequencing was performed on CD4+ T cells from blood, taken about 7 months after SARS-CoV-2 vaccination. In DNA, the CDR3 is TGTGCCAGCAGCCGGTCTTACCAAGAGACCCAGTACTTC. It is translated as CASSRSYQETQYF. Complete variable domain (other parts from reference TRBV7-9 and TRBJ2-5): DTGVSQNPRHKITKRGQNVTFRCDPISEHNRLYWYRQTLGQGPEFLTYFQNEAQLEKSRLLSDRFSAERPKGSFSTLEIQRTEQGDSAMYLCASSRSYQETQYFGPGTRLLVL.